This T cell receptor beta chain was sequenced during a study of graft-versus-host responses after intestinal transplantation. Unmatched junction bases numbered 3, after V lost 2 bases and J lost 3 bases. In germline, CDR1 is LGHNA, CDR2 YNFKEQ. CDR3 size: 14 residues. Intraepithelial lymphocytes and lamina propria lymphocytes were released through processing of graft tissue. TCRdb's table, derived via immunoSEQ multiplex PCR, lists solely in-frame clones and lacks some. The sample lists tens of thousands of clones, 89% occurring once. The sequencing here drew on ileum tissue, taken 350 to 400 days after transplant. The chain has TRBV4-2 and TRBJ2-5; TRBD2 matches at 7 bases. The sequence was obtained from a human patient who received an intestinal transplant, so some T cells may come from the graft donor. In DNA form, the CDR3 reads TGTGCCAGCAGCCAAAGAGCGGGAAAAGAGACCCAGTACTTC. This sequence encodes CASSQRAGKETQYF.